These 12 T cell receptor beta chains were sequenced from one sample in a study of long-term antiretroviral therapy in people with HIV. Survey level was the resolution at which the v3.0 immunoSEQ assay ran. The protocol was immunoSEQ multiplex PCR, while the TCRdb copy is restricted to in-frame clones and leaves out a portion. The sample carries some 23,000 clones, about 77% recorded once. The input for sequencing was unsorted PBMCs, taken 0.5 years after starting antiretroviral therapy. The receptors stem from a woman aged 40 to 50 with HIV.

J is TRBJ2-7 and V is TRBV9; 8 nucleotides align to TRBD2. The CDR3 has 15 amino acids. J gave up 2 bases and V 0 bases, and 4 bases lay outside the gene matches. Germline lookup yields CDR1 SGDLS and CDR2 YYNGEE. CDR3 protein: CASSVVSGGPYEQYF. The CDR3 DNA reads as TGTGCCAGCAGCGTAGTCAGCGGGGGTCCCTACGAGCAGTACTTC.

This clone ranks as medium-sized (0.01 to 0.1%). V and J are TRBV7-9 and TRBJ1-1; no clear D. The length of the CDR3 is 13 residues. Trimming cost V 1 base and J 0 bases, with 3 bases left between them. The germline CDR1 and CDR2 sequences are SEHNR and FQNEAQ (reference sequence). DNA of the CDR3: TGTGCCAGCAGCTTAGACGTGAACACTGAAGCTTTCTTT. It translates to CASSLDVNTEAFF.

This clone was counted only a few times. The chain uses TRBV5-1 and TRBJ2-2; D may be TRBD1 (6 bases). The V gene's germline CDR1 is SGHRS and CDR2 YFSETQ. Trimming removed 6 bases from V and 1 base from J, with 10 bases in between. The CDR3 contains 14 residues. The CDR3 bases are TGCGCCAGCACTGGGACATTGAACACCGGGGAGCTGTTTTTT. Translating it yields CASTGTLNTGELFF.

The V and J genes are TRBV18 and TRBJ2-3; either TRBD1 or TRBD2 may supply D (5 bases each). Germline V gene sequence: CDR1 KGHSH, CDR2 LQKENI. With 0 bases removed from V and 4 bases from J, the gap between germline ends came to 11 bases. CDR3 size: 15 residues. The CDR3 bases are TGTGCCAGCTCACCACCGGGGACCGGTCCAGATACGCAGTATTTT. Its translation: CASSPPGTGPDTQYF. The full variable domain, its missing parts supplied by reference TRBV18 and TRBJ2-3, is NAGVMQNPRHLVRRRGQEARLRCSPMKGHSHVYWYRQLPEEGLKFMVYLQKENIIDESGMPKERFSAEFPKEGPSILRIQQVVRGDSAAYFCASSPPGTGPDTQYFGPGTRLTVL.

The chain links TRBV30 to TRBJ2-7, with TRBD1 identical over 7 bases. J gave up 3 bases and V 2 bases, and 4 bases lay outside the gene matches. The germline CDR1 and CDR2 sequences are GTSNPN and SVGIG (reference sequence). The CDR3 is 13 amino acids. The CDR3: CAWSRGQRYEQYF. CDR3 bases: TGTGCCTGGAGTAGGGGACAGCGCTACGAGCAGTACTTC.

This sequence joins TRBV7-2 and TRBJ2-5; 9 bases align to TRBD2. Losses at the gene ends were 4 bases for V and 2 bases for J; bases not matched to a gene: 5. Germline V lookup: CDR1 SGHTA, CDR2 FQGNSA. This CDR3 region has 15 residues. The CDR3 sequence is CASSSSGGYQETQYF. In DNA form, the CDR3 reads TGTGCCAGCAGCTCAAGCGGGGGGTATCAAGAGACCCAGTACTTC.

In DNA, the CDR3 is TGTGCCAGGACAAGGGACAGGGGGAATGAAAAACTGTTTTTT. Protein product: CARTRDRGNEKLFF. The chain is built from TRBV25-1 and TRBJ1-4; 11 bases are a match to TRBD1. Germline trimming cut 9 bases from V and 5 bases from J; bases unmatched to any gene: 5. The length of the CDR3 is 14 residues. Per the germline V gene, CDR1 is MGHDK and CDR2 is SYGVNS.

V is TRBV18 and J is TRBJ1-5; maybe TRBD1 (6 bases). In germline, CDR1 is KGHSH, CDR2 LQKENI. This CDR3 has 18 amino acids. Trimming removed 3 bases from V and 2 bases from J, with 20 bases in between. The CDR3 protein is CASSPDPAGAGGNQPQHF. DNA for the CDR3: TGTGCCAGCTCACCCGACCCCGCAGGGGCGGGCGGCAATCAGCCCCAGCATTTT.

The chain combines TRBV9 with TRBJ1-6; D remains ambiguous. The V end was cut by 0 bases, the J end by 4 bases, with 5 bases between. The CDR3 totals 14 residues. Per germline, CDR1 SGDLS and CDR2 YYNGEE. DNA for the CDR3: TGTGCCAGCAGCGTAGAGGGATATAATTCACCCCTCCACTTT. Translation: CASSVEGYNSPLHF. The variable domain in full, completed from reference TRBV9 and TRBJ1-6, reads DSGVTQTPKHLITATGQRVTLRCSPRSGDLSVYWYQQSLDQGLQFLIQYYNGEERAKGNILERFSAQQFPDLHSELNLSSLELGDSALYFCASSVEGYNSPLHFGNGTRLTVT.

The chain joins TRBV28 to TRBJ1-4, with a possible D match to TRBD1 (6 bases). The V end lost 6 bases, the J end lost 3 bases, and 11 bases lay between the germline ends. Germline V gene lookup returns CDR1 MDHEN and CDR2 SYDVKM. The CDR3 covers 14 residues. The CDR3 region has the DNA TGTGCCAGCAGGCAGGGGTTGGCTAATGAAAAACTGTTTTTT. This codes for CASRQGLANEKLFF.

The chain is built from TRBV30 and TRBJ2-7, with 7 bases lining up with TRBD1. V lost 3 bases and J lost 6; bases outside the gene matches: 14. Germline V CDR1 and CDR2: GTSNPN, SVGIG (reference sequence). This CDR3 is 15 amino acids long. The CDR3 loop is CAWRRQGRLGGEQYF. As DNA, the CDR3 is TGTGCCTGGAGGAGACAGGGCAGGTTAGGAGGCGAGCAGTACTTC.

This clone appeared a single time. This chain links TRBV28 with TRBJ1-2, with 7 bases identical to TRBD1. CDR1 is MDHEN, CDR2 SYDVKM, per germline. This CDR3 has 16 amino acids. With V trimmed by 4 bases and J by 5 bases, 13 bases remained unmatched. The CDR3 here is CASSSTLTGEVYGYTF. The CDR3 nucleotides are TGTGCCAGCAGTTCGACTCTTACAGGGGAAGTATATGGCTACACCTTC.